This is a list of T cell receptor beta chains from one sample in a study of blood T cells in healthy people across ages. TCRdb independently ran MiXCR on the 5' RACE reads; one entry per CDR3 protein. The sample consists of fewer than 2 million distinct CDR3 sequences, about 39% of them appearing once. The material sequenced was blood. The receptors come from a human donor in good health. The CDR3 runs from the conserved cysteine through the conserved F or W. The D gene is left open where the match is weak. Clone size is given for some rows only: seen once, a few or many times, or a class if the clone is expanded.

CDR3 protein,CDR3 DNA,J gene,V gene,D gene,clone size
CASSPLSPGEQYF,TGTGCCAGCTCACCGCTGTCACCCGGGGAGCAGTACTTC,TRBJ2-7,TRBV18,-,few
CASSQSLKGHGYTF,TGCGCCAGCAGCCAATCCCTCAAGGGCCATGGCTACACCTTC,TRBJ1-2,TRBV4-1,-,-
CASRGGFGANEQFF,TGTGCCAGCAGGGGGGGGTTCGGGGCCAATGAGCAGTTCTTC,TRBJ2-1,TRBV28,TRBD2,-
CAISRTGNNQPQHF,TGTGCCATCAGCCGGACAGGGAACAATCAGCCCCAGCATTTT,TRBJ1-5,TRBV10-3,TRBD1,few
CASSLWGIYSNQPQHF,TGTGCCAGCAGTTTATGGGGAATTTATAGCAATCAGCCCCAGCATTTT,TRBJ1-5,TRBV12-3/TRBV12-4,-,-
CANSLARPELQFF,TGTGCCAACAGTTTAGCGCGTCCGGAACTGCAGTTCTTC,TRBJ2-1,TRBV12-3/TRBV12-4,-,few
CASSPLKSGWETQYF,TGTGCCAGCAGCCCACTAAAGTCTGGCTGGGAGACCCAGTACTTC,TRBJ2-5,TRBV13,-,-
CASGLGQEGTDTQYF,TGTGCTAGTGGTCTCGGACAGGAGGGCACAGATACGCAGTATTTT,TRBJ2-3,TRBV12-5,TRBD1,few
CATSEDGTSGTNTDTQYF,TGTGCCACCAGTGAGGATGGGACTAGCGGGACAAATACAGATACGCAGTATTTT,TRBJ2-3,TRBV24-1,TRBD2,few
CSVVGQGEDEKLFF,TGCAGCGTTGTAGGACAGGGGGAAGATGAAAAACTGTTTTTT,TRBJ1-4,TRBV29-1,TRBD1,-